The 14 T cell receptor beta chains below were found in one sample sequenced in a study of cytomegalovirus exposure and HLA in healthy donors. Sequencing used immunoSEQ multiplex PCR; TCRdb keeps in-frame clones, though not all of them. The sample shows 55,000 to 70,000 clones, 85% to 90% of them seen only once. Specimen: PBMCs. Source of these receptors: a woman under 30 in good health and CMV-seronegative.

This chain links TRBV30 with TRBJ2-3; 10 positions match TRBD1. The V segment lost 5 bases and the J segment 5 bases; nucleotides outside the gene matches: 10. The germline gives CDR1 GTSNPN, CDR2 SVGIG (reference sequence). The length of the CDR3 is 15 residues. This chain's CDR3 is CAWAGTGDYGDTQYF. The DNA of the CDR3 is TGTGCCTGGGCTGGGACAGGGGATTATGGAGATACGCAGTATTTT.

This sequence joins TRBV7-9 and TRBJ1-4, with D possibly matching TRBD1 (6 bases). The CDR3 totals 15 residues. From germline, CDR1 is SEHNR and CDR2 FQNEAQ (reference sequence). V was trimmed by 3 bases and J by 7 bases, leaving 15 bases between them. The chain's CDR3 is CASSFFGGRGEKLFF. In DNA form, the CDR3 reads TGTGCCAGCAGCTTTTTCGGGGGGCGAGGTGAAAAACTGTTTTTT.

This clone was recorded a few times. V usage is TRBV27 and J usage is TRBJ2-5, with a tentative D call TRBD2 (6 bases). The V gene's germline CDR1 is MNHEY and CDR2 SMNVEV (reference sequence). Deletions cut 5 bases from V and 5 bases from J, with 18 bases between. This CDR3 spans 15 amino acids. This CDR3 is CASSPGRGIRETQYF. CDR3 sequence (DNA): TGTGCCAGCAGTCCTGGCCGGGGGATTCGGGAGACCCAGTACTTC.

The gene calls are TRBV6-1 and TRBJ2-5; 7 bases agree with TRBD1. After removal of 7 bases from V and 5 bases from J, the junction contained 7 bases not matched to a gene. This CDR3 spans 13 amino acids. The V gene's germline CDR1 is MNHNS and CDR2 SASEGT. CDR3 sequence reads: CASKIRGLETQYF. CDR3 nucleotide sequence: TGTGCCAGCAAGATAAGGGGGCTGGAGACCCAGTACTTC.

This clone was detected only once. The J gene is TRBJ2-7, the V gene TRBV19, with D possibly being TRBD2 (5 bases). Per the germline V gene, CDR1 is LNHDA and CDR2 is SQIVND (reference sequence). The CDR3 contains 14 residues. V was shortened by 3 bases and J by 0 bases, with 9 bases between the two germline ends. This chain's CDR3 is CASSIQRFSYEQYF. DNA for the CDR3: TGTGCCAGTAGTATTCAGCGGTTCTCCTACGAGCAGTACTTC.

V usage is TRBV11-2 and J usage is TRBJ2-1, with TRBD2 matching over 14 bases. Germline trimming cut 3 bases from V and 4 bases from J; bases unmatched to any gene: 8. The CDR3 runs to 18 residues. Germline lookup yields CDR1 SGHAT and CDR2 FQNNGV. The CDR3 sequence: CASSFPGLAGDRYNEQFF. The CDR3 coding sequence is TGTGCCAGCAGCTTTCCGGGACTAGCGGGAGACCGATACAATGAGCAGTTCTTC. Variable domain in full (rest from reference TRBV11-2 and TRBJ2-1): EAGVAQSPRYKIIEKRQSVAFWCNPISGHATLYWYQQILGQGPKLLIQFQNNGVVDDSQLPKDRFSAERLKGVDSTLKIQPAKLEDSAVYLCASSFPGLAGDRYNEQFFGPGTRLTVL.

Only a few counts were recorded for this clone. The chain recombines TRBV6-5 with TRBJ1-2, with D possibly TRBD1 on 5 matching bases. Germline V gives CDR1 MNHEY, CDR2 SVGAGI. This CDR3 comprises 13 residues. Trimming left V 5 bases short and J 5 bases short, with 12 bases between. The CDR3, as DNA: TGTGCCAGCAGTCGACAGAAGGGATATGGCTACACCTTC. This encodes CASSRQKGYGYTF.

The chain recombines TRBV5-4 with TRBJ2-2; no reliable D call. The CDR3 totals 16 residues. V dropped 0 bases and J dropped 0 bases, with 9 bases sitting between them. Germline CDR1 and CDR2: SGHNT and YYREEE (reference sequence). The CDR3 reads CASSLAGAPNTGELFF. As DNA, the CDR3 is TGTGCCAGCAGCTTGGCCGGAGCCCCGAACACCGGGGAGCTGTTTTTT.

The chain uses TRBV19 and TRBJ2-7, with 7 bases identical to TRBD2. The CDR3 is made up of 14 amino acids. The germline V gene has CDR1 LNHDA and CDR2 SQIVND (reference sequence). Trimming took 7 bases from V and 0 from J; bases not matched to a gene: 6. The CDR3 DNA reads as TGTGCCAGTACCCCTCGCGGGAGCTCCTACGAGCAGTACTTC. Amino acids: CASTPRGSSYEQYF.

The V gene is TRBV9, the J gene TRBJ2-7; no reliable D call. CDR3 size: 15 residues. V lost 4 bases to trimming and J lost 3 bases, with 17 bases between them. The germline V gene has CDR1 SGDLS and CDR2 YYNGEE. The CDR3 loop is CASSPSSVKIYEQYF. The CDR3 region has the DNA TGTGCCAGCAGCCCCAGCAGCGTAAAAATCTACGAGCAGTACTTC.

The chain couples TRBV6-4 to TRBJ2-1; D remains unclear. The CDR3 runs 12 residues. V lost 9 bases to trimming and J lost 10 bases, with 16 bases between them. The germline gives CDR1 MRHNA, CDR2 SNTAGT. CDR3 residues: CARPVGAQEQFF. CDR3 sequence (DNA): TGTGCCAGACCCGTCGGAGCGCAAGAGCAGTTCTTC.

The chain uses TRBV19 and TRBJ2-3; a weak D match, TRBD1 (7 bases). The germline V gene has CDR1 LNHDA and CDR2 SQIVND (reference sequence). The CDR3 spans 13 residues. V gave up 5 bases and J gave up 5 bases, with 11 bases separating them. CDR3: CASSPRGEDTQYF. CDR3 in DNA: TGTGCCAGTAGTCCCAGGGGGGAAGATACGCAGTATTTT. Combining the CDR3 with reference TRBV19 and TRBJ2-3 gives the whole variable domain DGGITQSPKYLFRKEGQNVTLSCEQNLNHDAMYWYRQDPGQGLRLIYYSQIVNDFQKGDIAEGYSVSREKKESFPLTVTSAQKNPTAFYLCASSPRGEDTQYFGPGTRLTVL.

This clone has only one observation. V is TRBV27 and J is TRBJ2-7; D might be TRBD2 (6 bases). V gave up 8 bases and J gave up 3 bases, with 20 bases separating them. The CDR3 covers 15 residues. Germline values: CDR1 MNHEY, CDR2 SMNVEV (reference sequence). As DNA, the CDR3 is TGTGCCAGCGGCCTAGCGAGGGAGACAATCTACGAGCAGTACTTC. Translating it yields CASGLARETIYEQYF.

J is TRBJ1-6 and V is TRBV11-2; 11 bases fit TRBD1. CDR1 and CDR2 (germline): SGHAT, FQNNGV. CDR3 length equals 16 residues. V lost 4 bases to trimming and J lost 10 bases; unmatched junction nucleotides: 9. The CDR3 loop is CASSSTGTGGKSPLHF. The CDR3 coding sequence is TGTGCCAGCAGCTCCACAGGGACAGGGGGTAAATCACCCCTCCACTTT.